The 26 T cell receptor beta chains presented below share a single source sample, sequenced in a study of blood T cell repertoires in COVID-19. Produced via immunoSEQ multiplex PCR; TCRdb's table is partial and in-frame only. The repertoire consists of some 200,000 clones, with approximately 82% occurring once and the leading ten covering about 8.9%. Specimen: peripheral blood. These receptors came from a man in his fifties with active or convalescent COVID-19.

The chain joins TRBV5-1 to TRBJ2-3, with D tentatively TRBD2 (6 bases). This CDR3 has 16 amino acids. Germline V gene lookup returns CDR1 SGHRS and CDR2 YFSETQ. The V and J ends lost 0 bases and 0 bases respectively, with 11 bases between them. The CDR3 nucleotides are TGCGCCAGCAGCTTGGAGCGGGTAGATAGCACAGATACGCAGTATTTT. Translation gives CASSLERVDSTDTQYF.

The chain employs TRBV15 and TRBJ2-3; D is perhaps TRBD1 (5 bases). V lost 1 base, J lost 0 bases, and 11 bases lay in between. CDR3 length equals 16 residues. Per the germline V gene, CDR1 is LNHNV and CDR2 is YYDKDF (reference sequence). Written as DNA, the CDR3 is TGTGCCACCAGCAGAGGGTGGGCAGGGAGCACAGATACGCAGTATTTT. As protein: CATSRGWAGSTDTQYF.

This clone was seen just once. The rearrangement uses TRBV7-9 and TRBJ2-5; D possibly corresponds to TRBD2 (5 bases). CDR1 and CDR2 from the germline V gene are SEHNR and FQNEAQ (reference sequence). This CDR3 comprises 16 residues. Trimming took off 1 base at V and 2 bases at J, with 14 bases between the two ends. CDR3 region: CASSLGGAGQQETQYF. Written as DNA, the CDR3 is TGTGCCAGCAGCTTAGGGGGTGCGGGTCAGCAAGAGACCCAGTACTTC.

The chain carries TRBV6-2 or TRBV6-3 and TRBJ2-3, with a tentative D call TRBD1 (6 bases). V was trimmed by 2 bases and J by 0 bases, leaving 21 bases between them. Germline V gene lookup returns CDR1 MNHEY and CDR2 SVGEGT. The CDR3 consists of 19 residues. CDR3 DNA sequence: TGTGCCAGCAGTTACCCTTCGAAAGCAGGGGATCCTAGCACAGATACGCAGTATTTT. Protein product: CASSYPSKAGDPSTDTQYF.

The V and J genes are TRBV19 and TRBJ1-2; D is uncertain. The ends were cut back, 5 bases at V and 0 bases at J, with 16 bases in the middle. Germline lookup yields CDR1 LNHDA and CDR2 SQIVND (reference sequence). The CDR3 loop spans 16 amino acids. Written as DNA, the CDR3 is TGTGCCAGTAGTCGAGGCAGTTTTCAAGCTAACTATGGCTACACCTTC. It yields the protein CASSRGSFQANYGYTF.

This chain uses TRBV6-6 with TRBJ2-7; 8 positions match TRBD1. Germline lookup yields CDR1 MNHNY and CDR2 SVGAGI (reference sequence). The CDR3 contains 18 residues. V lost 5 bases and J lost 2; bases outside the gene matches: 17. CDR3 residues: CASSQSWSLDRVAYEQYV. For the CDR3, the DNA is TGTGCCAGCAGTCAGAGTTGGTCCTTGGACAGGGTCGCCTACGAGCAGTACGTC.

The chain uses TRBV5-4 and TRBJ1-1; 7 nucleotides match TRBD1. This CDR3 has 13 amino acids. V was pared by 1 base and J by 11 bases, with 8 bases of the junction left unmatched. The germline CDR1 and CDR2 sequences are SGHNT and YYREEE (reference sequence). The CDR3 DNA is TGTGCCAGCAGCTTGAAAGGGGGCGCGTCTGCTTTCTTT. Translating gives CASSLKGGASAFF.

The V call is TRBV9, the J call TRBJ2-7; TRBD2 agrees at 10 bases. The CDR3 extends over 15 amino acids. V shed 3 bases and J 1 base; nucleotides not matched to a gene: 4. Germline V gene lookup returns CDR1 SGDLS and CDR2 YYNGEE. This CDR3 reads CASSASSGGSYEQYF. The CDR3 coding sequence is TGTGCCAGCAGCGCCTCTAGCGGGGGTTCCTACGAGCAGTACTTC.

The CDR3 region has the DNA TGTGCCAGCAGTGAATATGCGGGGTGGGACACCGGGGAGCTGTTTTTT. Its protein product is CASSEYAGWDTGELFF. The chain links TRBV25-1 to TRBJ2-2, with a tentative D call TRBD2 (6 bases). Trimming left V 0 bases short and J 3 bases short, with 11 bases between. CDR3 length: 16 residues. Germline CDR1 and CDR2: MGHDK and SYGVNS.

The chain employs TRBV7-2 and TRBJ2-1, with a weak D call TRBD1 (6 bases). CDR1 is SGHTA, CDR2 FQGNSA, per germline. This CDR3 has 17 residues. The V end was cut by 1 base, the J end by 7 bases, with 20 bases between. Here the CDR3 DNA reads TGTGCCAGCAGCTTAGATCTGTGGGGGCCTCCCCGGAATGAGCAGTTCTTC. This encodes CASSLDLWGPPRNEQFF.

The chain combines TRBV12-3 or TRBV12-4 with TRBJ2-7; a weak D match, TRBD2 (5 bases). Trimming stripped 5 bases from V and 5 bases from J, with 13 bases between. The CDR3 totals 13 residues. The DNA for the CDR3 is TGTGCCAGCAGTACCGGAGGTCCCAACGAGCAGTACTTC. It translates to CASSTGGPNEQYF.

The chain is built from TRBV19 and TRBJ1-1; 7 bases agree with TRBD1. This CDR3 comprises 15 residues. The germline CDR1 and CDR2 sequences are LNHDA and SQIVND (reference sequence). The junction had 13 bases not matched to a gene; V was cut back by 7 bases and J by 5 bases. DNA of the CDR3: TGTGCCAGTATTGTCACGGGCAGGGGGATTACTGAAGCTTTCTTT. Its translation is CASIVTGRGITEAFF.

The chain combines TRBV28 with TRBJ1-6; D remains ambiguous. Per the germline V gene, CDR1 is MDHEN and CDR2 is SYDVKM. V was pared by 8 bases and J by 5 bases, with 10 bases between. This CDR3 comprises 13 residues. CDR3 residues: CASRDNHNSPLHF. The CDR3 DNA follows: TGTGCCAGCCGAGACAACCATAATTCACCCCTCCACTTT.

V and J are TRBV28 and TRBJ1-2; 9 positions match TRBD1. With 6 bases clipped from V and 8 bases from J, the junction kept 13 bases outside the gene matches. The CDR3 is made up of 15 amino acids. In germline, CDR1 is MDHEN, CDR2 SYDVKM. The CDR3, as DNA: TGTGCCAGCAGGGGGACCGGGACAGGGAGGGGCGGCTACACCTTC. This gives the protein CASRGTGTGRGGYTF.

The rearrangement joins TRBV7-9 to TRBJ1-1; the match to TRBD1 covers 8 bases. The CDR3 has 16 residues. In germline, CDR1 is SEHNR, CDR2 FQNEAQ (reference sequence). The V and J ends lost 5 bases and 1 base, in that order; junction bases with no gene match: 9. CDR3 sequence: CASSRTGWVENTEAFF. In DNA form, the CDR3 reads TGTGCCAGCAGCAGGACAGGGTGGGTTGAGAACACTGAAGCTTTCTTT.

The chain is built from TRBV11-2 and TRBJ1-5; D not certain. There are 16 residues in the CDR3. CDR1 is SGHAT, CDR2 FQNNGV, per germline. The ends were cut back, 1 base at V and 0 bases at J, with 10 bases in the middle. DNA for the CDR3: TGTGCCAGCAGCTTAGTGGCAGGCTTTAGCAATCAGCCCCAGCATTTT. Its protein is CASSLVAGFSNQPQHF.

This sequence joins TRBV2 and TRBJ1-1, with TRBD1 matching 12 bases. This CDR3 is built from 14 residues. Germline assignment: CDR1 SNHLY and CDR2 FYNNEI. This CDR3 is CGSGGTGGADEAFF. CDR3 coding DNA: TGTGGATCGGGGGGGACAGGGGGCGCAGATGAAGCTTTCTTT.

This clone showed up just once. This chain joins TRBV10-3 and TRBJ1-6; TRBD1 might be the D (5 bases). There are 15 residues in the CDR3. V was pared by 7 bases and J by 9 bases, with 19 bases between. CDR1 and CDR2 from the germline V gene are ENHRY and SYGVKD. For the CDR3, the DNA is TGTGCCATCAAACCGACAGATAATAGGGGTTCACCCCTCCACTTT. As protein: CAIKPTDNRGSPLHF.

The chain links TRBV5-4 to TRBJ2-7, with D maybe TRBD2 (5 bases). Trimming left V 4 bases short and J 3 bases short, with 14 bases between. This CDR3 comprises 14 residues. Germline V gene lookup returns CDR1 SGHNT and CDR2 YYREEE (reference sequence). CDR3 sequence: CASSPPGEYYEQYF. CDR3 in DNA: TGTGCCAGCAGCCCCCCCGGGGAGTACTACGAGCAGTACTTC.

J is TRBJ2-1 and V is TRBV5-4, with 11 bases lining up with TRBD2. The germline V gene encodes CDR1 SGHNT and CDR2 YYREEE (reference sequence). V lost 4 bases, J lost 7 bases, and 4 bases stayed unmatched. The CDR3 length is 14 residues. This CDR3 is CASSQGLADNEQFF. Here the CDR3 DNA reads TGTGCCAGCAGCCAGGGACTAGCGGATAATGAGCAGTTCTTC.

This chain links TRBV5-1 with TRBJ2-5, with D possibly TRBD1 on 5 matching bases. This CDR3 is built from 14 residues. Between the trimmed V and J ends, which lost 2 bases and 3 bases, there was a span of 11 bases. The germline CDR1 and CDR2 sequences are SGHRS and YFSETQ. CDR3 nucleotide sequence: TGCGCCAGCAGCTTACAAGGGGCGAAAGAGACCCAGTACTTC. It codes for CASSLQGAKETQYF.

The chain couples TRBV29-1 to TRBJ1-3; tentative D call: TRBD1 (6 bases). Deletions cut 5 bases from V and 0 bases from J, with 8 bases between. The CDR3 is 13 amino acids. Germline-derived CDR1 and CDR2 are SQVTM and ANQGSEA. CDR3 loop: CSVQGTSGNTIYF. CDR3 DNA: TGCAGCGTTCAGGGGACCTCTGGAAACACCATATATTTT.

This clone was counted only a few times. This chain links TRBV27 with TRBJ2-3; 15 bases agree with TRBD2. The CDR3 length is 19 residues. Germline V gene lookup returns CDR1 MNHEY and CDR2 SMNVEV (reference sequence). Trimming cost V 3 bases and J 1 base; bases outside gene matches: 8. In DNA, the CDR3 is TGTGCCAGCAGTTTGCGAGGACTAGCGGGGGGGCCTGGCACAGATACGCAGTATTTT. Translated, it gives CASSLRGLAGGPGTDTQYF.

The chain uses TRBV11-2 and TRBJ2-3, with TRBD1 identical over 12 bases. The CDR3 contains 15 residues. CDR1 is SGHAT, CDR2 FQNNGV, per germline. Trimming cost V 8 bases and J 7 bases; bases outside gene matches: 10. CDR3: CASGPGTGGGNTQYF. Here the CDR3 DNA reads TGTGCCAGCGGACCTGGGACAGGGGGCGGGAATACGCAGTATTTT.

The chain has TRBV3-1 (or the pseudogene TRBV3-2) and TRBJ1-2; tentative D call: TRBD1 (5 bases). This CDR3 is built from 15 residues. Trimming took off 3 bases at V and 6 bases at J, with 17 bases between the two ends. Germline values: CDR1 LGHDT, CDR2 YNNKEL (reference sequence). This chain's CDR3 is CASSHSFWGRNGYTF. Here the CDR3 DNA reads TGTGCCAGCAGCCATTCATTTTGGGGGAGGAATGGCTACACCTTC.

The rearrangement links TRBV6-2 or TRBV6-3 to TRBJ2-1, with D possibly matching TRBD1 (6 bases). This CDR3 contains 14 residues. CDR1 and CDR2 from the germline V gene are MNHEY and SVGEGT. V was cut by 4 bases and J by 6 bases, with 13 bases left in between. Written as DNA, the CDR3 is TGTGCCAGCAGTTCCCAAGGGACATCCAATGAGCAGTTCTTC. Residues: CASSSQGTSNEQFF.